This T cell receptor beta chain was found in a study of blood T cell repertoires in COVID-19. At the level of the study: Whether acute or convalescent, the COVID-19 samples came from the United States, Italy and Spain.

Cohorts were based on clinical histories the participants reported. Trimming shortened V by 5 bases and J by 2 bases, and 19 bases separated the two germline ends. CDR1 and CDR2 from the germline V gene are MNHEY and SMNVEV (reference sequence). The CDR3 spans 16 residues. The data were produced by immunoSEQ multiplex PCR, yet TCRdb's version contains in-frame clones alone and is incomplete. The data hold more than 200,000 clones, with 85% to 95% observed a single time. This clonotype originated in a woman under 30 who had recovered from COVID-19. V usage is TRBV27 and J usage is TRBJ2-7; D might be TRBD2 (5 bases). The source material was PBMCs or T cells enriched from blood (not recorded which). The CDR3 protein is CASSLSMTIGAYEQYF. CDR3 nucleotides: TGTGCCAGCAGTCTCTCGATGACTATCGGTGCCTACGAGCAGTACTTC.